This T cell receptor (beta chain) was sequenced for a study of Graves' ophthalmopathy and Graves' hyperthyroidism (dated by TCRdb to the late 2010s). A note on the overall study: Hyperthyroidism was defined as stable when no progression to ophthalmopathy occurred within 18 months of follow-up. TCR beta repertoire signatures were used to distinguish Graves' ophthalmopathy from Graves' hyperthyroidism and to predict progression to ophthalmopathy. In total, over 130 blood samples were TCR-sequenced: some 40 ophthalmopathy, under 80 hyperthyroidism and approximately 17 hyperthyroidism-to-ophthalmopathy patients. A discovery set of more than 90 patients (around 40 ophthalmopathy, around 57 stable hyperthyroidism) was enrolled to explore V-J signatures distinguishing ophthalmopathy from hyperthyroidism. An independent validation cohort comprised about 20 hyperthyroidism patients and 15 to 17 patients who later progressed from hyperthyroidism to ophthalmopathy. In six hyperthyroidism patients, the T-cell repertoire of thyroid tissue was compared with the T-cell repertoire of blood. Once sampling was done, hyperthyroidism patients were given methimazole at a starting dose of 30 mg daily, while ophthalmopathy patients were given high-dose intravenous methylprednisolone. Overall study results and their limits: In validation, the model predicted ophthalmopathy progression with nearly 71% sensitivity and roughly 78% specificity; some 13 predicted patients were CT-confirmed with GO in a median of around 6 months. In cross-validation, the 13-signature model distinguished ophthalmopathy from stable hyperthyroidism with almost 90% sensitivity and around 82% specificity, and in the test set the corresponding values were about 80% and 75%. Most of the expanded thyroid clonotypes with a frequency above 0.001 were also detected in blood, and it was suggested that the thyroid immune response may be reflected by blood repertoires. Sample size was not predetermined statistically, and investigators were not blinded to group allocation.

The hyperthyroidism patients were 18 to 65 years old and newly diagnosed, with a disease duration of less than 2 months. Patients with other autoimmune diseases, uncontrolled infections, pregnancy or lactation were excluded from the study. Clinical symptoms, serum thyroxine, TRAb, thyroid ultrasound and orbital computed tomography were used for diagnosis. Total RNA was extracted using Trizol reagent, and RNA quality was checked on an Agilent 2100 Bioanalyzer. TCR beta CDR3 regions were amplified from RNA transcripts for repertoire sequencing. HTBI primers and the Qiagen OneStep RT-PCR kit were used in a first-round RT-PCR, which was followed by a second-round multiplex PCR, size selection and purification. The libraries underwent paired-end sequencing with 100 bp reads on an Illumina HiSeq2000. Processing in the source paper ran as follows. SOAPnuke was used to process the reads, removing any read that contained adapters or uncalled bases, had a mean Phred below 15, or lacked an exact match to the constant primer or identifier. High-quality paired reads were merged with COPE v1.2.5. Each unique nucleotide sequence was treated as a clonotype, and MiTCR v1.1 was used to align the clonotypes to the IMGT TRB V, D and J references. The analysis was limited to V-J combinations with a frequency above 0.0001, which together covered about 99% of the repertoires. For each V-J combination, a TCR clonal expansion and chaos score was defined as the ratio of F50 clonal expansion to chaos observed in the TCRdist matrix. Welch's t-statistics and random forest were used to narrow the features down to approximately twelve V-J combinations, which were then fed into a naive Bayes classifier. The Morisita-Horn index was used to measure how similar the thyroid and blood repertoires were. Clones were called with MiXCR by TCRdb after fastp trimmed the public reads at Q25, and only in-frame beta chains were retained. CDR3 protein duplicates are merged, each entry listing the most common genes and DNA. The V and J calls, along with clone size, are taken from TCRdb and not from the paper's own processing. Here the sample has approximately 1.2 million distinct CDR3 sequences; roughly 35% occur a single time. Over 8.5% of the sample comes from the top ten.

Comments on this clonotype: The antigen it binds to is not known. Base qualities are not recorded, but no much larger clone differs from it by a single base.

The sequence derives from an adult man with Graves' hyperthyroidism. Sequenced sample: peripheral blood or thyroid tissue (not recorded which).

In nucleotides, the sequence is TGTGCCTGGAGTCACCGACAGGGAAATCAGCCCCAGCATTTT. Its protein reads: CAWSHRQGNQPQHF. The V gene is TRBV30 and the J gene is TRBJ1-5, and 7 junctional nucleotides match TRBD1. V trim: 2 bases; J trim: 4 bases; unmatched bases: 5. CDR3 length: 14 amino acids, cysteine to phenylalanine. Here the CDR3 DNA is all that survives: 42 bases in frame from base 1. The germline V gene (reference sequence) supplies CDR1 GTSNPN and CDR2 SVGIG. Reference TRBV30 and TRBJ1-5 genes cover what lies past the CDR3, so the full variable domain is SQTIHQWPATLVQPVGSPLSLECTVEGTSNPNLYWYRQAAGRGLQLLFYSVGIGQISSEVPQNLSASRPQDRQFILSSKKLLLSDSGFYLCAWSHRQGNQPQHFGDGTRLSIL.